This is a list of T cell receptor beta chains from one sample in a study of PD-1 blockade in classical Hodgkin lymphoma. Method: immunoSEQ multiplex PCR; TCRdb's copy keeps in-frame clones and lacks some. The table lists about 94,000 clones, roughly 87% of them singletons, with around 11% in the top ten. The sample was peripheral blood mononuclear cells (PBMCs), taken before the second cycle of nivolumab. The receptors were sampled from a human donor with classical Hodgkin lymphoma. The CDR3 runs from the conserved cysteine through the conserved F or W. The size of a clone is reported for some rows only, either as once, few or many, or as a class for expanded clones.

J | V | length | size | CDR3
TRBJ2-2 | TRBV19 | 16 | NA | CASSQGGTSDTGELFF
TRBJ2-7 | TRBV10-3 | 15 | NA | CAISGRPQGSYEQYF
TRBJ2-3 | TRBV2 | 14 | once | CASRVTDAGDTQYF
TRBJ2-7 | TRBV4-2 | 15 | NA | CASSAQRGSSYEQYF
TRBJ1-2 | TRBV5-6 | 14 | NA | CASSGPDSYYGYTF
TRBJ2-5 | TRBV4-1 | 15 | NA | CASSQNPGGTETQYF
TRBJ2-5 | TRBV4-1 | 17 | NA | CASSQRAGTLKGETQYF
TRBJ2-7 | TRBV6-5 | 15 | NA | CASKVGGTGTYEQYF
TRBJ2-2 | TRBV30 | 12 | once | CAWRLGTGELFF
TRBJ2-2 | TRBV5-4 | 17 | NA | CASSMGLAGGHTGELFF
TRBJ2-1 | TRBV5-4 | 18 | NA | CASSPPPTGPSSYNEQFF
TRBJ2-1 | TRBV9 | 14 | NA | CASSPIGGVDEQFF
TRBJ2-7 | TRBV7-8 | 15 | NA | CASSFDSGREREQYF
TRBJ1-1 | TRBV4-1 | 16 | NA | CASSRPDRAMNTEAFF
TRBJ1-1 | TRBV28 | 15 | NA | CASNLGELSNTEAFF
TRBJ2-3 | TRBV5-4 | 17 | NA | CASSPRGSGGARDTQYF
TRBJ2-7 | TRBV11-2 | 14 | NA | CASSTTGTGGEQYF
TRBJ2-2 | TRBV27 | 14 | NA | CASSYQGNTGELFF
TRBJ1-6 | TRBV11-3 | 13 | NA | CASSLERGSPLHF
TRBJ2-2 | TRBV18 | 16 | NA | CASSPAGHLNTGELFF
TRBJ1-3 | TRBV28 | 16 | few | CASSLPRSRGRNTIYF
TRBJ2-5 | TRBV27 | 15 | once | CASSPGTAEWETQYF
TRBJ2-1 | TRBV4-1 | 16 | NA | CASSQGQRGSYNEQFF
TRBJ2-3 | TRBV7-3 | 16 | few | CASSLRTSGNVDTQYF
TRBJ1-2 | TRBV28 | 15 | NA | CASKTGGPSNYGYTF
TRBJ1-5 | TRBV9 | 15 | NA | CASSVGGNSNQPQHF
TRBJ1-5 | TRBV7-8 | 11 | few | CASSAMGPQHF
TRBJ1-5 | TRBV28 | 16 | once | CASSLPPEIRNQPQHF
TRBJ2-3 | TRBV18 | 12 | once | CASSPRADTQYF
TRBJ1-3 | TRBV27 | 13 | NA | CASSLSRRNTIYF
TRBJ2-1 | TRBV5-4 | 19 | NA | CASSFFPGTSGREGNEQFF
TRBJ2-3 | TRBV6-1 | 10 | NA | CASSERSQYF
TRBJ2-3 | TRBV27 | 15 | NA | CASSPLSGVPDTQYF